This T cell receptor beta chain comes out of a study of cytomegalovirus exposure and HLA in healthy donors. Trimming cost V 5 bases and J 2 bases, with 13 bases left between them. Per the germline V gene, CDR1 is SEHNR and CDR2 is FQNEAQ (reference sequence). CDR3 length: 14 amino acids. Primers: 60 Vbeta forward and 13 Jbeta reverse. Sequencing was performed with immunoSEQ multiplex PCR; in TCRdb, only in-frame clones are kept and a portion is missing. The sample includes 87,000 or so clones, 64% seen only once; the top ten take 3.2%. This TCR derives from a man aged 55 to 69 in good health and CMV-seronegative. The sequenced material came from PBMCs. The chain carries TRBV7-9 and TRBJ2-7, with D tentatively TRBD1 (6 bases). This CDR3 reads CASSKSAGAYEQYF. The CDR3 DNA sequence: TGTGCCAGCAGCAAGTCCGCAGGGGCCTACGAGCAGTACTTC. The full variable domain, its missing parts supplied by reference TRBV7-9 and TRBJ2-7, is DTGVSQNPRHKITKRGQNVTFRCDPISEHNRLYWYRQTLGQGPEFLTYFQNEAQLEKSRLLSDRFSAERPKGSFSTLEIQRTEQGDSAMYLCASSKSAGAYEQYFGPGTRLTVT.